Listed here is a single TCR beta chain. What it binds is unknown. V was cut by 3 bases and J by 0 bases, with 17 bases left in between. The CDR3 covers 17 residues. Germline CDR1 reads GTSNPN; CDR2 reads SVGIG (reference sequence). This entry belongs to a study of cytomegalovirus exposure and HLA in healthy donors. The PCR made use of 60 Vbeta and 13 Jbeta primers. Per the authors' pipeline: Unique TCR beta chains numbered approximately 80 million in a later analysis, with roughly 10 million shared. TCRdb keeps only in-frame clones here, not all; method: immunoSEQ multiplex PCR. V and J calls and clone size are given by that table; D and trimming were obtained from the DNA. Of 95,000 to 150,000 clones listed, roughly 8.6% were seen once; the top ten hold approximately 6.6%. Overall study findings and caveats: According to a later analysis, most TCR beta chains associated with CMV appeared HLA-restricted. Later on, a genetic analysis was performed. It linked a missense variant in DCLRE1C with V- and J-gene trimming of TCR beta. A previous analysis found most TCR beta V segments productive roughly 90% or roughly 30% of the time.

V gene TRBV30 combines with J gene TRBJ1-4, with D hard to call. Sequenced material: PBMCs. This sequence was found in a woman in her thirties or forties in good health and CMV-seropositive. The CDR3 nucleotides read TGTGCCTGGAGGTTCAGGCCATCCTCTCCAACTAATGAAAAACTGTTTTTT. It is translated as CAWRFRPSSPTNEKLFF. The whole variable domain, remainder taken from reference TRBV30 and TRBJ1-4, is SQTIHQWPATLVQPVGSPLSLECTVEGTSNPNLYWYRQAAGRGLQLLFYSVGIGQISSEVPQNLSASRPQDRQFILSSKKLLLSDSGFYLCAWRFRPSSPTNEKLFFGSGTQLSVL.